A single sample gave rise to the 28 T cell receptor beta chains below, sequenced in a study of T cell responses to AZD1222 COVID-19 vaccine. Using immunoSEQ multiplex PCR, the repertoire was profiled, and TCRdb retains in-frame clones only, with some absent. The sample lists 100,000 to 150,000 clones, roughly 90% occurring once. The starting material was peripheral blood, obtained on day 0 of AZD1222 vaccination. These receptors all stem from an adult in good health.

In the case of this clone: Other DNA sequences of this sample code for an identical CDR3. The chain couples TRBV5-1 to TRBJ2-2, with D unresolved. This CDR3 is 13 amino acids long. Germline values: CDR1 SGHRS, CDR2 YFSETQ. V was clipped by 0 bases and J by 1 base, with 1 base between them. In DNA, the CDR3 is TGCGCCAGCAGCTTGGGGAACACCGGGGAGCTGTTTTTT. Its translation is CASSLGNTGELFF.

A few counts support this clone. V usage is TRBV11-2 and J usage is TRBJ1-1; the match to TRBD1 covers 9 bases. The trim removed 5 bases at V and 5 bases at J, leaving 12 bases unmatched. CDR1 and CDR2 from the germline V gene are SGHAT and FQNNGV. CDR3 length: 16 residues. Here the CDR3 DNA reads TGTGCCAGCAGCCCTCACAAACGGGACAGGGTAACTGAAGCTTTCTTT. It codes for CASSPHKRDRVTEAFF.

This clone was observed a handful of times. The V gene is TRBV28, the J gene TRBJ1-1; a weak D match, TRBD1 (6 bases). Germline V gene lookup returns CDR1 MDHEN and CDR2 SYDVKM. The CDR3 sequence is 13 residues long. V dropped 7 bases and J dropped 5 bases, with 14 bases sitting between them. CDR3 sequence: CASMKGGRTEAFF. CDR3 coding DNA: TGTGCCAGCATGAAGGGGGGGCGGACTGAAGCTTTCTTT.

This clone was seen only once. The CDR3 loop is CASSLPLHYGNTIYF. CDR3 nucleotides: TGTGCCAGCAGTCTCCCCCTCCATTATGGAAACACCATATATTTT. The chain uses TRBV6-2 or TRBV6-3 and TRBJ1-3, with D unclear. The germline V and J ends were trimmed by 5 bases and 3 bases, with 14 bases remaining between them. The length of the CDR3 is 15 residues. Germline lookup yields CDR1 MNHEY and CDR2 SVGEGT.

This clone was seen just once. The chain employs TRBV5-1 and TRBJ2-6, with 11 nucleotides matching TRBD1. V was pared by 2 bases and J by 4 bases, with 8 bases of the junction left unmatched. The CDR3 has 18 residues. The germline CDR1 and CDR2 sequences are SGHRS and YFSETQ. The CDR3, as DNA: TGCGCCAGCAGCTTCCAGGGACAGGGGGTATACGGGGCCAACGTCCTGACTTTC. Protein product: CASSFQGQGVYGANVLTF.

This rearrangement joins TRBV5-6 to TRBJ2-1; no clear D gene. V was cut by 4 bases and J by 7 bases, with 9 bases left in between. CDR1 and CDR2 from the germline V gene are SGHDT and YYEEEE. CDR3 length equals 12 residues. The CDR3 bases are TGTGCCAGCAGCCGGTACAGTAATGAGCAGTTCTTC. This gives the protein CASSRYSNEQFF.

The CDR3 bases are TGCGCCAGCAGCTTGGGGCAGCCTAATGAAAAACTGTTTTTT. Translated: CASSLGQPNEKLFF. V usage is TRBV5-1 and J usage is TRBJ1-4, with no clear D. Germline V gene data show CDR1 as SGHRS and CDR2 as YFSETQ. Deletions cut 0 bases from V and 3 bases from J, with 6 bases between. There are 14 residues in the CDR3. The variable domain in full, with the rest retrieved from reference TRBV5-1 and TRBJ1-4, is KAGVTQTPRYLIKTRGQQVTLSCSPISGHRSVSWYQQTPGQGLQFLFEYFSETQRNKGNFPGRFSGRQFSNSRSEMNVSTLELGDSALYLCASSLGQPNEKLFFGSGTQLSVL.

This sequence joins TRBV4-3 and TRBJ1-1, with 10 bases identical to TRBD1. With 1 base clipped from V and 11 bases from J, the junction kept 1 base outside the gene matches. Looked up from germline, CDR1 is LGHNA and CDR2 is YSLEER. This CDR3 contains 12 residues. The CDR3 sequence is CASSQGQGAAFF. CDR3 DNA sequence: TGCGCCAGCAGCCAAGGACAGGGGGCTGCTTTCTTT.

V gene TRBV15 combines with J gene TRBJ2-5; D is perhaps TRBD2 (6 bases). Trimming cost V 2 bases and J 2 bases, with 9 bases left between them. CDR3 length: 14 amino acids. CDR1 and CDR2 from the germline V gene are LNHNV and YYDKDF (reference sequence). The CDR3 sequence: CATSRQGGQETQYF. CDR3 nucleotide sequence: TGTGCCACCAGCAGACAGGGAGGACAAGAGACCCAGTACTTC.

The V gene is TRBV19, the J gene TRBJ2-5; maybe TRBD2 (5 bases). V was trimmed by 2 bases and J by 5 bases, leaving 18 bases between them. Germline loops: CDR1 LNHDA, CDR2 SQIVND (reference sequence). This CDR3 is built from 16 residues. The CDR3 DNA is TGTGCCAGTAGTATACAAGTGAGAGGGCCTCTGGAGACCCAGTACTTC. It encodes CASSIQVRGPLETQYF.

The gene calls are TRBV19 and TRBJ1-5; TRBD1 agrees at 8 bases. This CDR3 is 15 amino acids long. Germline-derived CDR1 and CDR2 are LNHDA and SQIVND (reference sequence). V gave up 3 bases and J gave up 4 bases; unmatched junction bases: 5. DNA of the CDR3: TGTGCCAGTAGTATTTTTGGGACAGGTAATCAGCCCCAGCATTTT. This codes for CASSIFGTGNQPQHF.

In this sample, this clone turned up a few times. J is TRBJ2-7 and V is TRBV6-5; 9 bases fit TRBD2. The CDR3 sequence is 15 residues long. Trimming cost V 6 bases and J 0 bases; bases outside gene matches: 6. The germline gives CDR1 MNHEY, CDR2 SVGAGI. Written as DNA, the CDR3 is TGTGCCAGCAGGTTAGCGGGAGACCTCTCCTACGAGCAGTACTTC. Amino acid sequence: CASRLAGDLSYEQYF.

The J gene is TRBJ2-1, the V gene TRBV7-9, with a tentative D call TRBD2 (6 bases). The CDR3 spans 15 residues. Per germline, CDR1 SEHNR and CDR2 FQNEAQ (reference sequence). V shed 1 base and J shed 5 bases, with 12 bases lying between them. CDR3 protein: CASSLGLARDNEQFF. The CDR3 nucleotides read TGTGCCAGCAGCTTAGGTCTAGCGAGGGACAATGAGCAGTTCTTC.

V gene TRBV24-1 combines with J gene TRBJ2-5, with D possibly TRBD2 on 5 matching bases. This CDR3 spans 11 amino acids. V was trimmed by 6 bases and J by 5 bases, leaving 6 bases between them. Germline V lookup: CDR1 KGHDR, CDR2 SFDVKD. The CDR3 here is CATSTGETQYF. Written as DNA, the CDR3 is TGTGCCACCAGTACGGGGGAGACCCAGTACTTC.

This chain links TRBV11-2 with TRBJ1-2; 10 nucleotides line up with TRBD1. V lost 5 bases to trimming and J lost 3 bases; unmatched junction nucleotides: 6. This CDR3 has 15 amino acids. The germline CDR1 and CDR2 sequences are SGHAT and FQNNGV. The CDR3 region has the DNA TGTGCCAGCAGCCCCGCCGGGACAGGGGACTATGGCTACACCTTC. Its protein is CASSPAGTGDYGYTF.

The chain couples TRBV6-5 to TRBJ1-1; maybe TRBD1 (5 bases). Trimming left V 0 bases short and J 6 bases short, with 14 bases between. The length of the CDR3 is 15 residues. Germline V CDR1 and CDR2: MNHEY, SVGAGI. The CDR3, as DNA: TGTGCCAGCAGTTACTCGACGGGGGTAGGCGCTGAAGCTTTCTTT. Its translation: CASSYSTGVGAEAFF.

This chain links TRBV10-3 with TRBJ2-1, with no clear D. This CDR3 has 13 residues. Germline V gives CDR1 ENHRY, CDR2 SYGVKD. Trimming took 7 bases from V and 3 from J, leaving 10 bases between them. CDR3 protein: CAITEELYNEQFF. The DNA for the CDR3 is TGTGCCATCACGGAAGAGCTCTACAATGAGCAGTTCTTC.

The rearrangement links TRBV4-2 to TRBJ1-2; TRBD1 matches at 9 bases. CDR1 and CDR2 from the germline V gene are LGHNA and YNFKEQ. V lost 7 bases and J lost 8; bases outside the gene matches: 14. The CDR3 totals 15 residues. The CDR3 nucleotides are TGTGCCAGCACGAAAAGACAGGGGGAAGGTGGAGGCTACACCTTC. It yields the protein CASTKRQGEGGGYTF.

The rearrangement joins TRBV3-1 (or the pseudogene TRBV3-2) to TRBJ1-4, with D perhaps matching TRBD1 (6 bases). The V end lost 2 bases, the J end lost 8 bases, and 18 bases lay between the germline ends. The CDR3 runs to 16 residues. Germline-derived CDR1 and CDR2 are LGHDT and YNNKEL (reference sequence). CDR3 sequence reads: CASSQRTTGRREKLFF. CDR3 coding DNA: TGTGCCAGCAGCCAAAGGACTACAGGGCGTAGGGAAAAACTGTTTTTT.

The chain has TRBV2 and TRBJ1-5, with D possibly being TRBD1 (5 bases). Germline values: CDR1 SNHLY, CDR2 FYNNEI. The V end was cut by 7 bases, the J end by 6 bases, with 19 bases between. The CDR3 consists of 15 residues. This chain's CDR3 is CASTLGVAGAQPQHF. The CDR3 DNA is TGTGCCAGCACCCTGGGGGTGGCTGGGGCTCAGCCCCAGCATTTT.

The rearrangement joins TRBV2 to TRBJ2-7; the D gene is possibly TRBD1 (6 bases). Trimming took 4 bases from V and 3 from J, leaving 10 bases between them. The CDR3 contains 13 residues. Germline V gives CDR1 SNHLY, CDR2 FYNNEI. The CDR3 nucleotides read TGTGCCAGCAGTGTTGGACAGAACTACGAGCAGTACTTC. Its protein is CASSVGQNYEQYF.

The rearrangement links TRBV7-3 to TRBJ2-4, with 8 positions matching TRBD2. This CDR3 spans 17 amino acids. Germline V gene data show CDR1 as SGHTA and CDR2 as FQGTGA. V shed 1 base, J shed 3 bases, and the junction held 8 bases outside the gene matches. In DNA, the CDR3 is TGTGCCAGCAGCTTAAATGGAGCGGGAGAAGGCAAAAACATTCAGTACTTC. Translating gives CASSLNGAGEGKNIQYF.

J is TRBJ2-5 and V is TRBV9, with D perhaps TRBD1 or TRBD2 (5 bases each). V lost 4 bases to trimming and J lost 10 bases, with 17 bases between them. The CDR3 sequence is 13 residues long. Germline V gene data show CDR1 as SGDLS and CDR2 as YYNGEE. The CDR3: CASSPGQAWGQYF. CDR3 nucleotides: TGTGCCAGCAGCCCGGGGCAGGCCTGGGGCCAGTACTTC.

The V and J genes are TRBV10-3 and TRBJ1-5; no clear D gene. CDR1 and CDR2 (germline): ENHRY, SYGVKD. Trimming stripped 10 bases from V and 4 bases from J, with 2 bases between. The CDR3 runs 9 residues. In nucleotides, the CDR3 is TGTGCCACTAATCAGCCCCAGCATTTT. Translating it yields CATNQPQHF.

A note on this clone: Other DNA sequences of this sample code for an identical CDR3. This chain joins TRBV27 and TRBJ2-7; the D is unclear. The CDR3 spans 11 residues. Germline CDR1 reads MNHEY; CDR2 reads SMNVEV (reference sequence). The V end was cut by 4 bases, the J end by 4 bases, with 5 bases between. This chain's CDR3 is CASSSSYEQYF. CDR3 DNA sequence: TGTGCCAGCAGTTCGTCGTACGAGCAGTACTTC.

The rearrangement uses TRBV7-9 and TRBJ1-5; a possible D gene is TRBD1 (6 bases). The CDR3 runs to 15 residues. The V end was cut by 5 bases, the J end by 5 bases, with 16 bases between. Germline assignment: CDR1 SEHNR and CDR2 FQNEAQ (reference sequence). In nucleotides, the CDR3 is TGTGCCAGCAGCGTGGGGGGGGCAGATTATCAGCCCCAGCATTTT. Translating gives CASSVGGADYQPQHF.

CDR3 DNA: TGCGCCAGCAGCCACGCGACTAGCGGGGGAAGCTCCTACGAGCAGTACTTC. It codes for CASSHATSGGSSYEQYF. This rearrangement joins TRBV4-1 to TRBJ2-7; 12 bases are a match to TRBD2. Germline loops: CDR1 MGHRA, CDR2 YSYEKL. The CDR3 length is 17 residues. The trim removed 3 bases at V and 0 bases at J, leaving 6 bases unmatched.

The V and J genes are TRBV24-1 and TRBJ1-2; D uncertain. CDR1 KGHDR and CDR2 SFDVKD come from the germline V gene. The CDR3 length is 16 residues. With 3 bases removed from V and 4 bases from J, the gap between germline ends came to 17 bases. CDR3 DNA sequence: TGTGCCACCAGTGATACTGACCCCCCCTGGCCCTATGGCTACACCTTC. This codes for CATSDTDPPWPYGYTF.